Following are 2 T cell receptor beta chains from one sample sequenced in a study of cytomegalovirus exposure and HLA in healthy donors. Vbeta (60) and Jbeta (13) primers were used in the PCR. The data were produced by immunoSEQ multiplex PCR, yet TCRdb's version contains in-frame clones alone and is incomplete. The data hold tens of thousands of clones, with 75% to 85% observed a single time. Sequenced input: PBMCs. These receptors originate from a woman aged 40 to 50 in good health and CMV-seropositive.

This clone came up a few times. The identical CDR3 is also encoded by other nucleotide sequences in the sample. The chain carries TRBV9 and TRBJ1-5; D is ambiguous. Looked up from germline, CDR1 is SGDLS and CDR2 is YYNGEE. CDR3 length: 14 residues. Trimming took off 2 bases at V and 3 bases at J, with 9 bases between the two ends. Written as DNA, the CDR3 is TGTGCCAGCAGCGTTGGTACAGTCAATCAGCCCCAGCATTTT. Translated, it gives CASSVGTVNQPQHF. The complete variable domain, with remaining parts taken from reference TRBV9 and TRBJ1-5, reads DSGVTQTPKHLITATGQRVTLRCSPRSGDLSVYWYQQSLDQGLQFLIQYYNGEERAKGNILERFSAQQFPDLHSELNLSSLELGDSALYFCASSVGTVNQPQHFGDGTRLSIL.

The DNA for the CDR3 is TGCGCCAGCAGCCAAGGGTCGGGTAGGCTTTTTTACAATGAGCAGTTCTTC. This codes for CASSQGSGRLFYNEQFF. V usage is TRBV4-3 and J usage is TRBJ2-1; D is unresolved. Germline lookup yields CDR1 LGHNA and CDR2 YSLEER. Trimming left V 1 base short and J 4 bases short, with 17 bases between. The CDR3 is 17 amino acids.